Sequencing of this T cell receptor (beta chain) was carried out in a study of shared clonotypes between healthy human individuals. Execution of the assay was at deep level. The assay was immunoSEQ multiplex PCR, and TCRdb's table has in-frame clones only and misses some. The data contain millions of clones, 90% to 95% of them singletons. The CDR3 runs to 14 residues. A CD45RA+ naive subset and a CD45RA-negative memory subset were split from CD4+ cells. In its sample, this clone was seen once. This clonotype was obtained from a man aged 18 to 29 in good health. Some clones in this sample may be carry-over from other donors' samples. The sample taken for sequencing was naive CD4+ T cells from PBMCs. Subset: CD45RA+ positively selected. The chain carries TRBV21-1 and TRBJ1-4. TRBV21-1 represents a pseudogene. CDR3: CASSNGREDEKLFF. The CDR3 nucleotides are TGTGCCAGCAGCAATGGTCGGGAGGATGAAAAACTGTTTTTT.